This T cell receptor (beta chain) is from a study of beta chain features in type 1 diabetes. The study, taken as a whole, reports: Within each of all four CD4+ subsets, Type 1 diabetes patients had TCRB CDR3s that were moderately but significantly shorter. Naive, central memory and Treg TCRB repertoires appeared more alike in patients than in healthy donors.

The whole isolated RNA underwent reverse transcription, so sequencing captured expressed TCRB transcripts. The data were produced by immunoSEQ multiplex PCR, yet TCRdb's version contains in-frame clones alone and is incomplete. The table has about 660,000 clones, about 14% seen once. V shed 0 bases and J shed 13 bases, with 13 bases lying between them. Germline lookup yields CDR1 GTSNPN and CDR2 SVGIG (reference sequence). This CDR3 comprises 12 residues. This clone was observed a handful of times. Its antigen remains unknown. This sequence was found in a man aged 18 to 30 with type 1 diabetes. The material sequenced was naive CD4+ T cells from blood. The rearrangement links TRBV30 to TRBJ2-1; D is perhaps TRBD2 (5 bases). The CDR3 bases are TGTGCCTGGAGTGTAACGGGAAGGGTACAGTTCTTC. Its translation: CAWSVTGRVQFF.